The 3 T cell receptor beta chains reported below all come from one sample, sequenced in a study of T-cell reconstitution after alpha-beta-depleted transplantation in children. Unique molecular identifiers were incorporated into the prepared TCRbeta library. Each CDR3 protein gets one entry after TCRdb re-called the PCR reads with MiXCR. Of some 600,000 distinct CDR3 sequences in the sample, approximately 15% were seen once. The sample in question was PBMCs from the stem cell graft donor, obtained from the stem cell graft. These receptors were collected from a human donor who donated a stem cell graft to a child with acute myeloid leukemia.

This clonotype has only a few counts. CDR3 amino acids: CSARIRRDEKLFF. The CDR3 bases are TGCAGTGCTAGGATCAGGAGGGATGAAAAACTGTTTTTT. The V gene is TRBV20-1, the J gene TRBJ1-4; D unresolved. The V and J ends lost 3 bases and 6 bases respectively, with 11 bases between them. This CDR3 has 13 amino acids. Germline lookup yields CDR1 DFQATT and CDR2 SNEGSKA (reference sequence).

There are a few counts of this clonotype. The V gene is TRBV7-9, the J gene TRBJ1-2; TRBD1 agrees at 7 bases. The germline CDR1 and CDR2 sequences are SEHNR and FQNEAQ (reference sequence). CDR3 length: 13 residues. Unmatched junction bases numbered 6, after V lost 5 bases and J lost 6 bases. This chain's CDR3 is CASSPGGFHGYTF. The CDR3 DNA reads TGTGCCAGCAGCCCAGGGGGTTTTCATGGCTACACCTTC.

The chain employs TRBV25-1 and TRBJ2-1; the D is unclear. The V gene lost 6 bases and the J gene lost 0 bases, with 12 bases spanning the gap. CDR1 is MGHDK, CDR2 SYGVNS, per germline. The CDR3 contains 15 residues. The CDR3 sequence: CASSSSASSYNEQFF. CDR3 in DNA: TGTGCCAGCAGCTCCTCCGCGAGCTCCTACAATGAGCAGTTCTTC.